One and the same sample provided the 22 T cell receptor beta chains below, sequenced in a study of blood T cell repertoires in COVID-19. Profiling relied on immunoSEQ multiplex PCR, and the TCRdb table lists in-frame clones only, not all of them. The sample shows hundreds of thousands of clones, over 75% of them seen only once. The specimen sequenced was peripheral blood. These TCRs come from a man aged 50 or older with acute or convalescent COVID-19.

The rearrangement joins TRBV7-2 to TRBJ2-2; D not certain. Per germline, CDR1 SGHTA and CDR2 FQGNSA. The CDR3 runs 13 residues. V was cut by 7 bases and J by 6 bases, with 12 bases left in between. CDR3 residues: CASTYSLAGELFF. CDR3 sequence (DNA): TGTGCCAGCACCTACAGTTTGGCCGGGGAGCTGTTTTTT.

The V gene is TRBV7-2, the J gene TRBJ1-6; D ambiguous. V was trimmed by 1 base and J by 10 bases, leaving 20 bases between them. Germline CDR1 SGHTA, CDR2 FQGNSA. CDR3 length equals 17 residues. The CDR3 DNA reads TGTGCCAGCAGCTTAGTGACAAGGGCCATTTCGGGATCACCCCTCCACTTT. It specifies CASSLVTRAISGSPLHF.

The rearrangement uses TRBV5-1 and TRBJ2-1; 7 bases agree with TRBD1. Germline values: CDR1 SGHRS, CDR2 YFSETQ. Germline trimming cut 2 bases from V and 0 bases from J; bases unmatched to any gene: 5. CDR3 length: 16 residues. The CDR3 is CASSFTGDSSYNEQFF. The DNA for the CDR3 is TGCGCCAGCAGCTTCACAGGGGACAGCTCCTACAATGAGCAGTTCTTC.

CDR3: CARPRGLGYGYTF. Written as DNA, the CDR3 is TGTGCCAGACCCCGGGGACTTGGCTATGGCTACACCTTC. The chain joins TRBV5-8 to TRBJ1-2; D is possibly TRBD1 (5 bases). V was pared by 8 bases and J by 4 bases, with 15 bases between. The germline CDR1 and CDR2 sequences are SGHTS and YDEGEE. CDR3 length: 13 residues. The full variable domain, completed using reference TRBV5-8 and TRBJ1-2, is EAGVTQSPTHLIKTRGQQATLRCSPISGHTSVYWYQQALGLGLQFLLWYDEGEERNRGNFPPRFSGRQFPNYSSELNVNALELEDSALYLCARPRGLGYGYTFGSGTRLTVV.

The CDR3 sequence is CASIRGGGHNEQFF. The CDR3 DNA reads as TGTGCCAGCATCCGAGGGGGCGGGCACAATGAGCAGTTCTTC. The chain combines TRBV6-5 with TRBJ2-1; 7 positions agree with TRBD1. J gave up 5 bases and V 7 bases, and 8 bases lay outside the gene matches. The CDR3 consists of 14 residues. Per germline, CDR1 MNHEY and CDR2 SVGAGI.

The chain combines TRBV18 with TRBJ1-2; 7 bases agree with TRBD1. Germline V gives CDR1 KGHSH, CDR2 LQKENI. The CDR3 has 14 residues. Losses at the gene ends were 5 bases for V and 8 bases for J; bases not matched to a gene: 11. The CDR3 coding sequence is TGTGCCAGCTCATCTGACAGGGAATCTCGGGGCTACACCTTC. Encoded protein: CASSSDRESRGYTF. Full variable domain (outside the CDR3, taken from reference TRBV18 and TRBJ1-2): NAGVMQNPRHLVRRRGQEARLRCSPMKGHSHVYWYRQLPEEGLKFMVYLQKENIIDESGMPKERFSAEFPKEGPSILRIQQVVRGDSAAYFCASSSDRESRGYTFGSGTRLTVV.

The rearrangement uses TRBV2 and TRBJ2-7, with 11 nucleotides matching TRBD1. The V gene's germline CDR1 is SNHLY and CDR2 FYNNEI. The CDR3 covers 14 residues. V lost 6 bases to trimming and J lost 2 bases; unmatched junction nucleotides: 3. The DNA for the CDR3 is TGTGCCAGCAGGACGGACAGGGGGCCCTACGAGCAGTACTTC. Amino acids: CASRTDRGPYEQYF.

This rearrangement joins TRBV9 to TRBJ2-1; D perhaps matches TRBD1 (6 bases). The CDR3 contains 16 residues. Germline V gives CDR1 SGDLS, CDR2 YYNGEE. V lost 1 base, J lost 0 bases, and 11 bases lay in between. For the CDR3, the DNA is TGTGCCAGCAGCGTACACACAGGGCACTCCTACAATGAGCAGTTCTTC. Translated: CASSVHTGHSYNEQFF.

This chain connects TRBV5-5 to TRBJ1-1; the D is unclear. This CDR3 contains 15 residues. V lost 3 bases and J lost 0, with 12 bases in between. Germline CDR1 and CDR2: SGHKS and YYEKEE (reference sequence). The CDR3 bases are TGTGCCAGCAGCTACGACCCCACAGTGAACACTGAAGCTTTCTTT. Translating it yields CASSYDPTVNTEAFF.

This chain uses TRBV11-2 with TRBJ2-2, with TRBD2 as a possible D gene (6 bases). Trimming removed 3 bases from V and 2 bases from J, with 7 bases in between. From germline, CDR1 is SGHAT and CDR2 FQNNGV. This CDR3 region has 14 residues. For the CDR3, the DNA is TGTGCCAGCAGCTTGGGGACTAACACCGGGGAGCTGTTTTTT. Amino acids: CASSLGTNTGELFF.

The chain has TRBV24-1 and TRBJ2-1, with D maybe TRBD1 (6 bases). V was cut by 7 bases and J by 3 bases, with 15 bases left in between. The CDR3 length is 15 residues. Germline V CDR1 and CDR2: KGHDR, SFDVKD. The CDR3 reads CATSREGGGYNEQFF. The CDR3 DNA reads as TGTGCCACCAGCAGGGAAGGGGGTGGCTACAATGAGCAGTTCTTC.

V gene TRBV2 combines with J gene TRBJ2-7; D call uncertain. V was cut by 6 bases and J by 3 bases, with 21 bases left in between. The CDR3 sequence is 16 residues long. Germline V lookup: CDR1 SNHLY, CDR2 FYNNEI. The CDR3 loop reads CASRAPPPTYYYEQYF. CDR3 bases: TGTGCCAGCAGGGCCCCACCGCCGACCTACTACTACGAGCAGTACTTC. Full variable domain (remainder filled in from reference TRBV2 and TRBJ2-7): EPEVTQTPSHQVTQMGQEVILRCVPISNHLYFYWYRQILGQKVEFLVSFYNNEISEKSEIFDDQFSVERPDGSNFTLKIRSTKLEDSAMYFCASRAPPPTYYYEQYFGPGTRLTVT.

The V and J genes are TRBV6-5 and TRBJ1-2; D may be TRBD1 (5 bases). The CDR3 covers 15 residues. Trimming cost V 0 bases and J 4 bases, with 12 bases left between them. Germline V lookup: CDR1 MNHEY, CDR2 SVGAGI. The CDR3 DNA sequence: TGTGCCAGCAGTTACTCGGGCCGGGGGGGCTATGGCTACACCTTC. Amino acid sequence: CASSYSGRGGYGYTF.

The chain carries TRBV7-2 and TRBJ1-1; D gene ambiguous. Germline V gene data show CDR1 as SGHTA and CDR2 as FQGNSA. The germline V and J ends were trimmed by 2 bases and 1 base, with 5 bases remaining between them. This CDR3 is built from 13 residues. The chain's CDR3 is CASSLIQNTEAFF. Written as DNA, the CDR3 is TGTGCCAGCAGCTTAATCCAGAACACTGAAGCTTTCTTT.

The chain employs TRBV2 and TRBJ2-3; 9 nucleotides agree with TRBD2. With V trimmed by 9 bases and J by 2 bases, 9 bases remained unmatched. The CDR3 spans 15 residues. Per the germline V gene, CDR1 is SNHLY and CDR2 is FYNNEI. CDR3 protein: CASGGVAGVTDTQYF. The DNA of the CDR3 is TGTGCCAGTGGCGGGGTAGCGGGAGTCACAGATACGCAGTATTTT. The full variable domain, its missing parts supplied by reference TRBV2 and TRBJ2-3, is EPEVTQTPSHQVTQMGQEVILRCVPISNHLYFYWYRQILGQKVEFLVSFYNNEISEKSEIFDDQFSVERPDGSNFTLKIRSTKLEDSAMYFCASGGVAGVTDTQYFGPGTRLTVL.

The rearrangement uses TRBV4-1 and TRBJ2-7; 10 bases map to TRBD1. The CDR3 contains 17 residues. Germline assignment: CDR1 MGHRA and CDR2 YSYEKL. Unmatched junction bases numbered 5, after V lost 0 bases and J lost 0 bases. CDR3 protein: CASSQERDRGHSYEQYF. CDR3 DNA: TGCGCCAGCAGCCAAGAAAGGGACAGGGGTCACTCCTACGAGCAGTACTTC.

This chain links TRBV7-3 with TRBJ2-2; 9 bases are a match to TRBD2. The J segment lost 7 bases and the V segment lost 7 bases, leaving 10 bases of the junction unmatched. The CDR3 is 15 residues long. Germline assignment: CDR1 SGHTA and CDR2 FQGTGA. As DNA, the CDR3 is TGTGCCAGCACCCCCGCGGGGGGGCAGGGCGGGGAGCTGTTTTTT. This gives the protein CASTPAGGQGGELFF.

The chain combines TRBV3-1 (or the pseudogene TRBV3-2) with TRBJ1-5, with D uncertain. Germline assignment: CDR1 LGHDT and CDR2 YNNKEL (reference sequence). The CDR3 runs 16 residues. Between the trimmed V and J ends, which lost 4 bases and 7 bases, there was a span of 20 bases. CDR3 protein: CASSPSWIPGEQPQHF. CDR3 DNA sequence: TGTGCCAGCAGCCCCAGCTGGATTCCCGGGGAACAGCCCCAGCATTTT.

V and J are TRBV7-6 and TRBJ1-1; D not certain. In germline, CDR1 is SGHVS, CDR2 FNYEAQ. This CDR3 is built from 14 residues. Trimming removed 5 bases at V and 7 bases at J, with 17 bases between. The CDR3, as DNA: TGTGCCAGCAGCCAGGCGGAGGTTACCATTGAAGCTTTCTTT. Its protein is CASSQAEVTIEAFF.

This chain uses TRBV7-8 with TRBJ1-2; TRBD1 might be the D (5 bases). The CDR3 runs 12 residues. The V gene's germline CDR1 is SGHVS and CDR2 FQNEAQ. V was cut by 4 bases and J by 5 bases, with 8 bases left in between. DNA of the CDR3: TGTGCCAGCAGCTCCCGACAGTATGGCTACACCTTC. Its translation is CASSSRQYGYTF.

The chain joins TRBV5-1 to TRBJ1-1, with 7 bases lining up with TRBD1. CDR3 length equals 14 residues. Germline values: CDR1 SGHRS, CDR2 YFSETQ. With V trimmed by 4 bases and J by 5 bases, 8 bases remained unmatched. CDR3 DNA: TGCGCCAGCAGCGGACGACAGGGAGGTACTGAAGCTTTCTTT. Translation gives CASSGRQGGTEAFF.

The chain employs TRBV6-6 and TRBJ1-4, with D perhaps TRBD1 (5 bases). In germline, CDR1 is MNHNY, CDR2 SVGAGI (reference sequence). The length of the CDR3 is 15 residues. V gave up 0 bases and J gave up 4 bases, with 9 bases separating them. The CDR3 protein is CASSYSDRVNEKLFF. As DNA, the CDR3 is TGTGCCAGCAGTTACTCCGACAGAGTTAATGAAAAACTGTTTTTT.